Below are 14 T cell receptor beta chains sequenced from a single sample in a study of T-cell reconstitution after alpha-beta-depleted transplantation in children (dated by TCRdb to about 2016). In the paper's terms, the treatment or condition label means: allogeneic hematopoietic cell transplantation with graft depleted of TCRalphabeta T cells and CD19 B cells. Receptor amplification or capture employed PCR. TCRdb lists the instrument as Illumina HiSeq 2500. TCR libraries were prepared with molecular barcoding, using unique molecular identifiers to normalize TCRbeta repertoire quantification. Clones were called with MiXCR by TCRdb after fastp trimmed the public reads at Q25, and only in-frame beta chains were retained. Each entry merges the rows of one CDR3 protein and shows their most common DNA and genes. Present in this sample are hundreds of thousands of distinct CDR3 sequences, about 16% of which were seen just once. In total, the top ten clones hold around 41% of the sample.

The sample was PBMCs, mostly from graft donor cells, taken 360 days after TCRalphabeta/CD19-depleted stem cell transplant. Every receptor here comes from a male patient between 2 and 15 years old who had a stem cell transplant for acute lymphoblastic leukemia, so the T cells may come from the graft donor.

This clonotype was seen only a few times. CDR3 region: CSVERWQGAPNTEAFF. CDR3 nucleotides: TGCAGCGTTGAGCGTTGGCAGGGGGCGCCGAACACTGAAGCTTTCTTT. The chain carries TRBV29-1 and TRBJ1-1, with 8 bases aligning to TRBD1. CDR1 and CDR2 (germline): SQVTM, ANQGSEA. This CDR3 has 16 amino acids. With V trimmed by 3 bases and J by 1 base, 10 bases remained unmatched.

This clonotype was found a few times. The gene calls are TRBV10-3 and TRBJ2-5; TRBD2 might be the D (6 bases). Trimming removed 2 bases at V and 2 bases at J, with 12 bases between. The CDR3 is made up of 15 amino acids. Germline V CDR1 and CDR2: ENHRY, SYGVKD. CDR3 DNA sequence: TGTGCCATCAGTGAGGGAGGGTCTAGACAAGAGACCCAGTACTTC. Residues: CAISEGGSRQETQYF.

The rearrangement joins TRBV4-1 to TRBJ2-7; D unresolved. The germline V gene encodes CDR1 MGHRA and CDR2 YSYEKL. The CDR3 is made up of 12 amino acids. Trimming pared 2 bases from V and 6 bases from J, leaving 8 bases between. The CDR3 nucleotides read TGCGCCAGCAGCCAAAATCTTCCCGAGCAGTACTTC. Its translation is CASSQNLPEQYF.

This clonotype was counted only a few times. The chain couples TRBV20-1 to TRBJ2-1, with 12 bases fitting TRBD2. With 6 bases clipped from V and 8 bases from J, the junction kept 8 bases outside the gene matches. The CDR3 is 14 amino acids. Germline loops: CDR1 DFQATT, CDR2 SNEGSKA (reference sequence). The CDR3 reads CSARLAGVGYEQFF. CDR3 DNA sequence: TGCAGTGCCCGACTAGCGGGAGTTGGCTATGAGCAGTTCTTC.

The V gene is TRBV4-1, the J gene TRBJ2-5; TRBD1 matches at 8 bases. Germline-derived CDR1 and CDR2 are MGHRA and YSYEKL. The length of the CDR3 is 16 residues. V lost 5 bases to trimming and J lost 1 base; unmatched junction nucleotides: 9. CDR3 coding DNA: TGCGCCAGCAGCTCACAGGGGGAAATTCTCCAAGAGACCCAGTACTTC. The encoded protein is CASSSQGEILQETQYF.

This sequence joins TRBV27 and TRBJ2-7; TRBD1 aligns across 9 bases. J lost 2 bases, V lost 7 bases, and 6 bases had no gene match. The CDR3 spans 14 residues. From germline, CDR1 is MNHEY and CDR2 SMNVEV (reference sequence). The CDR3 bases are TGTGCCAGCACCTCCGGGACAGGGACCTACGAGCAGTACTTC. It translates to CASTSGTGTYEQYF.

This clonotype was picked up many times. The rearrangement joins TRBV28 to TRBJ2-7; TRBD1 is a possible D gene (6 bases). Germline CDR1 reads MDHEN; CDR2 reads SYDVKM. CDR3 length: 11 residues. Trimming took 7 bases from V and 5 from J, leaving 9 bases between them. The CDR3 region is CASKQGHEQYF. The CDR3 nucleotides read TGTGCCAGCAAACAGGGCCACGAGCAGTACTTC. The complete variable domain, with remaining parts taken from reference TRBV28 and TRBJ2-7, reads DVKVTQSSRYLVKRTGEKVFLECVQDMDHENMFWYRQDPGLGLRLIYFSYDVKMKEKGDIPEGYSVSREKKERFSLILESASTNQTSMYLCASKQGHEQYFGPGTRLTVT.

V usage is TRBV4-3 and J usage is TRBJ2-2; TRBD1 agrees at 10 bases. Unmatched junction bases numbered 7, after V lost 5 bases and J lost 7 bases. The CDR3 is made up of 15 amino acids. In germline, CDR1 is LGHNA, CDR2 YSLEER. The CDR3 protein is CASSWDRGGNGELFF. The CDR3 nucleotides read TGCGCCAGCAGCTGGGACAGGGGCGGAAACGGGGAGCTGTTTTTT.

The rearrangement uses TRBV15 and TRBJ2-5, with D perhaps TRBD1 or TRBD2 (5 bases each). Germline assignment: CDR1 LNHNV and CDR2 YYDKDF (reference sequence). Deletions cut 0 bases from V and 1 base from J, with 15 bases between. This CDR3 region has 17 residues. The CDR3 protein is CATSRDLGAAVQETQYF. The CDR3 coding sequence is TGTGCCACCAGCAGAGATCTCGGGGCAGCCGTCCAAGAGACCCAGTACTTC.

CDR3 sequence (DNA): TGCAGTGCAAGGGACAGGGAGGATCAGCCCCAGCATTTT. Translated: CSARDREDQPQHF. This chain links TRBV20-1 with TRBJ1-5; TRBD1 aligns across 9 bases. V shed 6 bases and J 5 bases; nucleotides not matched to a gene: 5. The CDR3 is 13 amino acids. Looked up from germline, CDR1 is DFQATT and CDR2 is SNEGSKA (reference sequence).

This clonotype appeared a few times. V gene TRBV6-1 combines with J gene TRBJ1-1, with TRBD1 as a possible D gene (5 bases). The germline CDR1 and CDR2 sequences are MNHNS and SASEGT. V lost 6 bases and J 0 bases, leaving 14 bases between the germline ends. The CDR3 runs to 15 residues. This chain's CDR3 is CASRPLRGMNTEAFF. The CDR3 DNA sequence: TGTGCCAGCAGACCACTGAGGGGCATGAACACTGAAGCTTTCTTT.

This chain uses TRBV29-1 with TRBJ2-2; 9 nucleotides agree with TRBD1. Trimming at V came to 7 bases and at J to 2 bases, leaving 2 bases not matched to a gene. Germline V gene sequence: CDR1 SQVTM, CDR2 ANQGSEA. The CDR3 contains 13 residues. The CDR3 bases are TGCAGCGCGGACAGGGGTAACACCGGGGAGCTGTTTTTT. It translates to CSADRGNTGELFF.

In this sample, this clonotype turned up a few times. This rearrangement joins TRBV9 to TRBJ2-7; 12 bases are a match to TRBD2. Looked up from germline, CDR1 is SGDLS and CDR2 is YYNGEE. The CDR3 length is 14 residues. V lost 4 bases, J lost 7 bases, and 6 bases stayed unmatched. The CDR3 loop reads CASSFHGLAGEQYF. The DNA for the CDR3 is TGTGCCAGCAGCTTCCACGGACTAGCGGGAGAGCAGTACTTC.

Only a few counts were recorded for this clonotype. The chain is built from TRBV3-1 and TRBJ2-1; D possibly corresponds to TRBD2 (5 bases). Germline V CDR1 and CDR2: LGHDT, YNNKEL (reference sequence). The CDR3 has 16 residues. Trimming took 0 bases from V and 8 from J, leaving 17 bases between them. The CDR3 region is CASSQDLRSPGYEQFF. The CDR3 region has the DNA TGTGCCAGCAGCCAAGACCTTCGGAGCCCGGGGTATGAGCAGTTCTTC.